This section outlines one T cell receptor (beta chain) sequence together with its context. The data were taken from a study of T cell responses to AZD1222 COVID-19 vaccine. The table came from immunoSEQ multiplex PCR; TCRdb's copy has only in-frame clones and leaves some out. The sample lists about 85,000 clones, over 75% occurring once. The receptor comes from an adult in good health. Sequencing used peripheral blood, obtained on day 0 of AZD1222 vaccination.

The DNA of the CDR3 is TGTGCCAGCACCGGACTAGCGGGAGGCACAGATACGCAGTATTTT. Encoded protein: CASTGLAGGTDTQYF. This chain connects TRBV2 to TRBJ2-3, with 13 bases identical to TRBD2. Trimming took 7 bases from V and 1 from J; bases not matched to a gene: 2. Per the germline V gene, CDR1 is SNHLY and CDR2 is FYNNEI. The CDR3 has 15 amino acids.